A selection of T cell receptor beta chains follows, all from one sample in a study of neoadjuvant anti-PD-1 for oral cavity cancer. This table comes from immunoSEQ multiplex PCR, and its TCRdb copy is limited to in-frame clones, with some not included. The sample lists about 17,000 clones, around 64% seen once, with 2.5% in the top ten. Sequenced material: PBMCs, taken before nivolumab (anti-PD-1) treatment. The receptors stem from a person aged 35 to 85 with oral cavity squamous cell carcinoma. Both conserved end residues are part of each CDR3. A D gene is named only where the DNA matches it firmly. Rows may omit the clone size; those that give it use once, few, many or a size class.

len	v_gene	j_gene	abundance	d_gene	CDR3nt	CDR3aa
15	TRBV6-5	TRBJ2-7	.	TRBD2	TGTGCCAGCAGTTCGGGACTAGCGGGCGTCTACGAGCAGTACTTC	CASSSGLAGVYEQYF
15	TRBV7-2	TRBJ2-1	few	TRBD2	TGTGCCAGCACCCCGGGACTAGCGGGAGCTTCCCCGCAGTTCTTC	CASTPGLAGASPQFF
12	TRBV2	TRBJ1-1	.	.	TGTGCCAGCAGTGACCCGAACACTGAAGCTTTCTTT	CASSDPNTEAFF
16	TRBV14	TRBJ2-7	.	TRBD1	TGTGCCAGCAGCCCTTTCCTGGGACAGGAATCCTACGAGCAGTACTTC	CASSPFLGQESYEQYF
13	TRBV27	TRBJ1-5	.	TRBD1	TGTGCCAGCAGTCGACAGGGTTTGCAGCCCCAGCATTTT	CASSRQGLQPQHF
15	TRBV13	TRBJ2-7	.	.	TGTGCCAGCAGCTTAGGCGGGCCTAGCTCCTACGAGCAGTACTTC	CASSLGGPSSYEQYF
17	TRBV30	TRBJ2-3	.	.	TGTGCCTGGGGGGGACGGAGAGCTAGCAGTCACACAGATACGCAGTATTTT	CAWGGRRASSHTDTQYF
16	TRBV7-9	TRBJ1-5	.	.	TGTGCCAGCAGCTTAGGGGCCCCGACCTCCCATCAGCCCCAGCATTTT	CASSLGAPTSHQPQHF
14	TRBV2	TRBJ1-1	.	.	TGTGCCAGCAGTTCCTTTACTCCCCCCACTGAAGCTTTCTTT	CASSSFTPPTEAFF
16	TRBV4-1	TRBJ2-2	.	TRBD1	TGCGCCAGCAGCCAACACAGGGGGCAAGCGACCGGGGAGCTGTTTTTT	CASSQHRGQATGELFF